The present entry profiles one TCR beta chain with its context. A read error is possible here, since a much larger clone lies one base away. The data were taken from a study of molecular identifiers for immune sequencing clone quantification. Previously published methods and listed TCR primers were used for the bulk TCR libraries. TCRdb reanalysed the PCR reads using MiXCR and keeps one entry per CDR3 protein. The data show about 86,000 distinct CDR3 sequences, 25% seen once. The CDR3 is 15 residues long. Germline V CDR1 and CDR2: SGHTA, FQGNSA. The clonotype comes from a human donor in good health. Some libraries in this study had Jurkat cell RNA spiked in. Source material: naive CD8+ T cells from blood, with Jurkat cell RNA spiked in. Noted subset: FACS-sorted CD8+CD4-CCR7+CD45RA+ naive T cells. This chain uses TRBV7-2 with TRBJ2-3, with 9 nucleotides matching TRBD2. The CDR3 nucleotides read TGTGCCAGCAGCTGGACTAGCGCGAGCACAGCTACGCAGTATTTT. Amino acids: CASSWTSASTATQYF.